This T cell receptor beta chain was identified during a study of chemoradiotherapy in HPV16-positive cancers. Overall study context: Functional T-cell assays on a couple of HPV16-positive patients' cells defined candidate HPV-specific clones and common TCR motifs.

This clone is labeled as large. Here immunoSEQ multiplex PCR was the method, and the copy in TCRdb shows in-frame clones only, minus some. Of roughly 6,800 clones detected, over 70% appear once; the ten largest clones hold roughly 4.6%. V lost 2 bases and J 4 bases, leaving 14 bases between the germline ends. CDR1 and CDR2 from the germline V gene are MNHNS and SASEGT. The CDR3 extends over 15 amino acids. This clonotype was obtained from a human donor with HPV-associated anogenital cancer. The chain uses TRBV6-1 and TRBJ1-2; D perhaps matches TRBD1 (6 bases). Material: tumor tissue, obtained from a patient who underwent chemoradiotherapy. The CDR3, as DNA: TGTGCCAGCAGTGAAAGTGCAGGGGAGGTCTATGGCTACACCTTC. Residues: CASSESAGEVYGYTF.